The sample holds one count of the clone carrying this TCR beta chain. This record belongs to a study of blood T cell repertoires in COVID-19. About the research overall: COVID-19 samples, acute and convalescent, were from the United States, Italy and Spain. T cells, B-cell-depleted T cells, or PBMCs provided the cDNA or gDNA that served as material.

Germline assignment: CDR1 MNHEY and CDR2 SVGAGI. The V gene end was trimmed by 5 bases and the J gene end by 2 bases; junction bases not matched to a gene: 4. The length of the CDR3 is 14 residues. Some clones are missing from TCRdb's copy, which holds only in-frame ones; the method was immunoSEQ multiplex PCR. The sample lists over 400,000 clones; 75% to 90% were seen once. Sequencing used PBMCs or T cells enriched from blood (not recorded which). The sequence was obtained from a woman aged 60-75 years who had recovered from COVID-19. V usage is TRBV6-5 and J usage is TRBJ1-2; 8 bases fit TRBD1. The DNA for the CDR3 is TGTGCCAGCAGTACCCAGGGGGCGAACTATGGCTACACCTTC. This codes for CASSTQGANYGYTF.